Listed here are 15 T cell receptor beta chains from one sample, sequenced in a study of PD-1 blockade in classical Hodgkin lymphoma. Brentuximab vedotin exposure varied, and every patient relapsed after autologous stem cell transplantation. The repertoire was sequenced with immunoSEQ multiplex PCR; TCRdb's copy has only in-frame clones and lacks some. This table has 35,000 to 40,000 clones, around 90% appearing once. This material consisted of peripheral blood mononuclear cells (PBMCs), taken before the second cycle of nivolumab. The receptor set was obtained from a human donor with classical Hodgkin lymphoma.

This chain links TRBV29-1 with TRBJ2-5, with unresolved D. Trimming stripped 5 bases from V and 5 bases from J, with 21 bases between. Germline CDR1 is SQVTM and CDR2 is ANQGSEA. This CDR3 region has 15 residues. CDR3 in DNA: TGCAGCGTTAACCTCGACAAGCAAGTACGGGAGACCCAGTACTTC. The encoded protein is CSVNLDKQVRETQYF.

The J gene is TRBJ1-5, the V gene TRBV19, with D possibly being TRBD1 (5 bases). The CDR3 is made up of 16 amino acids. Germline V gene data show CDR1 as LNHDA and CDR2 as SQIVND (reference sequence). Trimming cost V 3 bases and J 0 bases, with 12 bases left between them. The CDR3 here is CASSIGAGNSNQPQHF. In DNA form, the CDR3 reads TGTGCCAGTAGTATTGGGGCAGGTAATAGCAATCAGCCCCAGCATTTT.

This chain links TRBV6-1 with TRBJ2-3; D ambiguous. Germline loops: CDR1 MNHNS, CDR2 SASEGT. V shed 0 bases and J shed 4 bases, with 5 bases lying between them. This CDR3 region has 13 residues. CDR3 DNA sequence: TGTGCCAGCAGTGAAGCCGAGGCAGATACGCAGTATTTT. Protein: CASSEAEADTQYF.

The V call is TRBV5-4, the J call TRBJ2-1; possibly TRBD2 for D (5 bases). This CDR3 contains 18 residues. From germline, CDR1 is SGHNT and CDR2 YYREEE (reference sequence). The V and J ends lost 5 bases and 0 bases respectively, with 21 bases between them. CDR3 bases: TGTGCCAGCAGACCCCAGGCTAGCCGACTGAGCTCCTACAATGAGCAGTTCTTC. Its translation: CASRPQASRLSSYNEQFF.

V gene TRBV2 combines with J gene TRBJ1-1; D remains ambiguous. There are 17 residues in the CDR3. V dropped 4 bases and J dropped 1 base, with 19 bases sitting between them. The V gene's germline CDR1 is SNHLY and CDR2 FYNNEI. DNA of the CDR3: TGTGCCAGCAGTGTCCGCGTCGGGTTTAGACAGAACACTGAAGCTTTCTTT. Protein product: CASSVRVGFRQNTEAFF.

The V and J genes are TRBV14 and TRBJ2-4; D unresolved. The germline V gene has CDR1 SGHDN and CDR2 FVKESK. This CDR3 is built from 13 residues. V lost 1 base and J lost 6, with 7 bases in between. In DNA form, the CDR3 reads TGTGCCAGCAGCCAAGGAGCAAGAAACATTCAGTACTTC. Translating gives CASSQGARNIQYF. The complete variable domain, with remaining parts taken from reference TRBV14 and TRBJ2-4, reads EAGVTQFPSHSVIEKGQTVTLRCDPISGHDNLYWYRRVMGKEIKFLLHFVKESKQDESGMPNNRFLAERTGGTYSTLKVQPAELEDSGVYFCASSQGARNIQYFGAGTRLSVL.

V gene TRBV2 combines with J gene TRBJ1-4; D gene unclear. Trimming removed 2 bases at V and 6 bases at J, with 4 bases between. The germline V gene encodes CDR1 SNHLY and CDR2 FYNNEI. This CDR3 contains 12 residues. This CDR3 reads CASSERDEKLFF. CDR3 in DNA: TGTGCCAGCAGTGAACGGGATGAAAAACTGTTTTTT.

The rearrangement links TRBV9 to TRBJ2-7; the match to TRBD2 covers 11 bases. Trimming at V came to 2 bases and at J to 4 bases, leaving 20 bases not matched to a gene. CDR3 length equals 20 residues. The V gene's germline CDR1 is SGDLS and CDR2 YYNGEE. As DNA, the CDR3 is TGTGCCAGCAGCGTGGGACTGGGTCTAGCGGGAGGCCCGATCATATACGAGCAGTACTTC. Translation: CASSVGLGLAGGPIIYEQYF.

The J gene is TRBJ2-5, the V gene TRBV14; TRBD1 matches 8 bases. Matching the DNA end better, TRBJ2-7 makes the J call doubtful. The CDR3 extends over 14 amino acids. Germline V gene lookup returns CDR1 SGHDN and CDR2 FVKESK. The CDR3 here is CASRHTGGPYEQYF. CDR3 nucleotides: TGTGCCAGCAGACACACAGGGGGGCCCTACGAGCAGTACTTC.

The CDR3 DNA sequence: TGTGCCAGCAGCTTGGAACTCCAGACTAGCGGGAGAACAGATACGCAGTATTTT. Its translation: CASSLELQTSGRTDTQYF. The rearrangement links TRBV7-9 to TRBJ2-3, with TRBD2 matching over 12 bases. From germline, CDR1 is SEHNR and CDR2 FQNEAQ (reference sequence). J was trimmed by 3 bases and V by 3 bases; bases with no gene match: 10. This CDR3 has 18 amino acids. The complete variable domain, with remaining parts taken from reference TRBV7-9 and TRBJ2-3, reads DTGVSQNPRHKITKRGQNVTFRCDPISEHNRLYWYRQTLGQGPEFLTYFQNEAQLEKSRLLSDRFSAERPKGSFSTLEIQRTEQGDSAMYLCASSLELQTSGRTDTQYFGPGTRLTVL.

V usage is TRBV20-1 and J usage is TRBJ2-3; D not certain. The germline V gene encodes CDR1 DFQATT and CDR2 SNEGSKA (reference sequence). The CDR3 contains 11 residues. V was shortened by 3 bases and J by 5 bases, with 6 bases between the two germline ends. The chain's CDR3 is CSARRLDTQYF. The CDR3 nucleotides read TGCAGTGCTAGGCGGCTAGATACGCAGTATTTT.

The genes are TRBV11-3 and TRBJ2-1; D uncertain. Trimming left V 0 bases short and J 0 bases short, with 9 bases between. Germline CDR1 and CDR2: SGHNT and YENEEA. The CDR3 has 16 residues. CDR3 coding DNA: TGTGCCAGCAGCTTAGACCGCGCGAGCTCCTACAATGAGCAGTTCTTC. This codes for CASSLDRASSYNEQFF.

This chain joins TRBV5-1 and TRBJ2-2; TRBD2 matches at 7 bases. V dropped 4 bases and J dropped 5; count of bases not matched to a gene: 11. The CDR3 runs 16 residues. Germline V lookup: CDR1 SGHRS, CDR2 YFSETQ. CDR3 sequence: CASSPERGVFTGELFF. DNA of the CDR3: TGCGCCAGCAGCCCCGAGCGGGGAGTTTTTACCGGGGAGCTGTTTTTT.

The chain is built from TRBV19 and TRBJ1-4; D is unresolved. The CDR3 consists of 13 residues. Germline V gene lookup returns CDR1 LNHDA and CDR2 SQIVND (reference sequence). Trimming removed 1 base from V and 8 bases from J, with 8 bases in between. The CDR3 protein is CASSIAPGEKLFF. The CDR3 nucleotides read TGTGCCAGTAGTATAGCCCCTGGGGAAAAACTGTTTTTT.

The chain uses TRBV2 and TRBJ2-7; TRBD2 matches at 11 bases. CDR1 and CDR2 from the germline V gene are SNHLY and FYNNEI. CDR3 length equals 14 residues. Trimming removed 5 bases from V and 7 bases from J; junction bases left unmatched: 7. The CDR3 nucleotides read TGTGCCAGCAGTTTTACTAGCGGGAGCGGTGAGCAGTACTTC. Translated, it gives CASSFTSGSGEQYF. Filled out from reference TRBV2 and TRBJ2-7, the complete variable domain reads EPEVTQTPSHQVTQMGQEVILRCVPISNHLYFYWYRQILGQKVEFLVSFYNNEISEKSEIFDDQFSVERPDGSNFTLKIRSTKLEDSAMYFCASSFTSGSGEQYFGPGTRLTVT.